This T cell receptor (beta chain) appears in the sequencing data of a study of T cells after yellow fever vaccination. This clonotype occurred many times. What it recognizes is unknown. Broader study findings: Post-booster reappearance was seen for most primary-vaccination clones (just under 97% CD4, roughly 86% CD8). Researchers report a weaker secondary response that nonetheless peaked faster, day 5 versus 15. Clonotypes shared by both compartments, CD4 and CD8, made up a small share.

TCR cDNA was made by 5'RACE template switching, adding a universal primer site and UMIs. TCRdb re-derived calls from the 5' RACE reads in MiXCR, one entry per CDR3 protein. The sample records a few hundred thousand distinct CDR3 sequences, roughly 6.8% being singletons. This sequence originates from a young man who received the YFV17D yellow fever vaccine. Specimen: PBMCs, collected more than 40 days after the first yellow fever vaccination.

The CDR3 sequence: CAISESIVSLTTDTQYF. The CDR3 nucleotides read TGTGCCATCAGTGAGTCGATCGTGTCACTTACCACAGATACGCAGTATTTT. The chain combines TRBV10-3 with TRBJ2-3; D gene uncertain. Trimming took 0 bases from V and 2 from J, leaving 15 bases between them. The CDR3 covers 17 residues. The germline gives CDR1 ENHRY, CDR2 SYGVKD.